A selection of T cell receptor beta chains follows, all from one sample in a study of blood T cell repertoires in COVID-19. The protocol was immunoSEQ multiplex PCR, while the TCRdb copy is restricted to in-frame clones and leaves out a portion. The sample lists about 160,000 clones; 75% to 90% were seen once. The sequencing sample was made of peripheral blood. The receptors stem from a man in his late teens or twenties with COVID-19, enrolled during active disease. The CDR3 runs from the conserved cysteine through the conserved F or W. D genes are given only for firm matches.

>TRBJ2-5|-|TRBV21-1
TGTGCCAGCAGTGGCCCAAAAGAGACCCAGTACTTC
CASSGPKETQYF
>TRBJ2-1|-|TRBV28
TGTGCCACCCGCCCATCCTCCGGTCATGAGCAGTTCTTC
CATRPSSGHEQFF
>TRBJ1-2|-|TRBV6-6
TGTGCCAGCATTACTCGCGGGGGAAACTATGGCTACACCTTC
CASITRGGNYGYTF
>TRBJ1-1|TRBD1|TRBV19
TGTGCCAGCTTACAGGGGATGAACACTGAAGCTTTCTTT
CASLQGMNTEAFF
>TRBJ2-7|TRBD2|TRBV7-9
TGTGCCAGCAGCCCAGCGGGGTCAGAGCAGTACTTC
CASSPAGSEQYF
>TRBJ1-1|-|TRBV28
TGTGCCAGCAGTTTACCCGAAGGAGGCACTGAAGCTTTCTTT
CASSLPEGGTEAFF
>TRBJ1-1|-|TRBV6-4
TGTGCCAGCAGCCCAAGTCAGGGTAACACTGAAGCTTTCTTT
CASSPSQGNTEAFF
>TRBJ2-1|TRBD2|TRBV11-2
TGTGCCAGCAGCTTTACACTAGCGGGAGTAGGCAATGAGCAGTTCTTC
CASSFTLAGVGNEQFF
>TRBJ2-7|-|TRBV6-5
TGTGCCAGCAGTTACGGGCAGGGGAGAACCTACGAGCAGTACTTC
CASSYGQGRTYEQYF
>TRBJ1-6|TRBD1|TRBV7-2
TGTGCCAGCAGCTTAGGTCGGGACAGGGGCAAATCACCCCTCCACTTT
CASSLGRDRGKSPLHF
>TRBJ2-1|TRBD1|TRBV5-1
TGCGCCAGCAGCCACCGACAGGGGGCAACTGAGCAGTTCTTC
CASSHRQGATEQFF
>TRBJ2-2|-|TRBV5-1
TGCGCCAGCAGCTCCCCAGGGGTCGGGGAGCTGTTTTTT
CASSSPGVGELFF
>TRBJ2-5|-|TRBV3-1/TRBV3-2
TGTGCCAGCAGCCAAGGGGGGGAAGGAGAGACCCAGTACTTC
CASSQGGEGETQYF
>TRBJ1-5|TRBD1|TRBV6-6
TGTGCCAGCCGCAGGGACAGGGGGGTCAATCAGCCCCAGCATTTT
CASRRDRGVNQPQHF
>TRBJ2-7|-|TRBV5-6
TGTGCCAGCAGCCCTCAGGGGCGGAGGTACTACGAGCAGTACTTC
CASSPQGRRYYEQYF
>TRBJ1-5|-|TRBV28
TGTGCCAGCAGTTTATACCGACAGAGTTATAGCAATCAGCCCCAGCATTTT
CASSLYRQSYSNQPQHF
>TRBJ2-7|-|TRBV27
TGTGCCAGCAGTTTATCAGCCGGGACTCTCTCCTACGAGCAGTACTTC
CASSLSAGTLSYEQYF
>TRBJ1-2|-|TRBV9
TGTGCCAGCAGCGTAGGGTACAGCTATGGCTACACCTTC
CASSVGYSYGYTF
>TRBJ2-7|-|TRBV9
TGTGCCAGCAGCGGGACGGACAGAAGCTCCTACGAGCAGTACTTC
CASSGTDRSSYEQYF
>TRBJ2-7|-|TRBV29-1
TGCAGCGCCAGTCACATGTACGAGCAGTACTTC
CSASHMYEQYF
>TRBJ2-1|-|TRBV7-2
TGTGCCAGCAGTTCCAACTACAATGAGCAGTTCTTC
CASSSNYNEQFF
>TRBJ2-2|TRBD2|TRBV9
TGTGCCAGCAGCGTCAACAGGGGCGGACTAGCGGGAGAAGCCGGGGAGCTGTTTTTT
CASSVNRGGLAGEAGELFF
>TRBJ1-3|-|TRBV5-5
TGTGCCAGCAGCTTGGATCTAGGACAGGGAAACACCATATATTTT
CASSLDLGQGNTIYF
>TRBJ2-3|TRBD2|TRBV6-4
TGTGCCAGCAAGACTAGCGGGAGCACAGATACGCAGTATTTT
CASKTSGSTDTQYF
>TRBJ2-1|-|TRBV7-3
TGTGCCAGCAGCCCCGATGCGGGTAGCTTGGGATCAGCTGAGCAGTTCTTC
CASSPDAGSLGSAEQFF
>TRBJ1-2|-|TRBV30
TGTGCCTGGACCAGGGTCAACTATGGCTACACCTTC
CAWTRVNYGYTF
>TRBJ2-5|TRBD1|TRBV5-3
TGTGCCAGAAGCTGGGGACAGCAAGAGACCCAGTACTTC
CARSWGQQETQYF
>TRBJ2-1|-|TRBV4-1
TGCGCCAGCAGCCAAGGGTGGGCGCGAGGGCCGGGCAATGAGCAGTTCTTC
CASSQGWARGPGNEQFF
>TRBJ1-4|TRBD1|TRBV15
TGTGCCACCAGCGTAGACAGGGTTACTGAAAAACTGTTTTTT
CATSVDRVTEKLFF